This is a list of T cell receptor beta chains from one sample in a study of cytomegalovirus exposure and HLA in healthy donors. Repertoires were generated with immunoSEQ multiplex PCR, while TCRdb's copy carries only in-frame clones and drops some. This sample yields about 150,000 clones, of which around 80% are seen a single time; 4% belongs to the top ten. Sequencing used PBMCs. These receptors were taken from a woman in her thirties or forties in good health and CMV-seronegative. Both conserved end residues are part of each CDR3. Fields, in order: CDR3 length, clone size, J gene, D gene, V gene, CDR3 protein, CDR3 DNA. A D gene is named only where the DNA matches it firmly. Rows may omit the clone size; those that give it use once, few, many or a size class.

length: 14
size: NA
J: TRBJ1-1
D: NA
V: TRBV6-1
CDR3: CASTLSLRGPEAFF
DNA: TGTGCCAGCACCCTGAGTTTGAGAGGGCCCGAAGCTTTCTTT

length: 18
size: NA
J: TRBJ1-6
D: TRBD1
V: TRBV13
CDR3: CASSPGTGTGSYNSPLHF
DNA: TGTGCCAGCAGCCCCGGGACAGGGACAGGTTCCTATAATTCACCCCTCCACTTT

length: 15
size: NA
J: TRBJ2-7
D: NA
V: TRBV27
CDR3: CASSPVTGRSYEQYF
DNA: TGTGCCAGCAGCCCCGTGACAGGACGCTCCTACGAGCAGTACTTC

length: 14
size: once
J: TRBJ1-1
D: NA
V: TRBV19
CDR3: CASSISLRGTEAFF
DNA: TGTGCCAGTAGTATCAGTCTGCGGGGCACTGAAGCTTTCTTT

length: 14
size: NA
J: TRBJ1-2
D: NA
V: TRBV6-6
CDR3: CASSYSAGAYGYTF
DNA: TGTGCCAGCAGTTACTCCGCGGGGGCCTATGGCTACACCTTC

length: 15
size: NA
J: TRBJ1-2
D: NA
V: TRBV11-2
CDR3: CASSPGAGSGRGYTF
DNA: TGTGCCAGCAGCCCGGGAGCAGGATCCGGTAGGGGCTACACCTTC

length: 18
size: NA
J: TRBJ2-1
D: NA
V: TRBV9
CDR3: CASSVLPGGTSLTHEQFF
DNA: TGTGCCAGCAGCGTACTCCCAGGGGGGACTAGTCTCACCCATGAGCAGTTCTTC

length: 16
size: NA
J: TRBJ2-7
D: TRBD2
V: TRBV2
CDR3: CASSDWGGPPSYEQYF
DNA: TGTGCCAGCAGTGATTGGGGAGGGCCACCCTCCTACGAGCAGTACTTC

length: 13
size: NA
J: TRBJ1-2
D: NA
V: TRBV27
CDR3: CASSLGRGVGYTF
DNA: TGTGCCAGCAGTTTAGGTAGGGGTGTTGGCTACACCTTC

length: 15
size: NA
J: TRBJ1-6
D: TRBD1
V: TRBV5-5
CDR3: CASSGGQGGGSPLHF
DNA: TGTGCCAGCAGCGGGGGACAGGGGGGAGGGTCACCCCTCCACTTT

length: 14
size: NA
J: TRBJ2-1
D: TRBD2
V: TRBV6-1
CDR3: CASSPSGPNNEQFF
DNA: TGTGCCAGCAGCCCTAGCGGACCTAACAATGAGCAGTTCTTC

length: 15
size: NA
J: TRBJ1-2
D: NA
V: TRBV7-9
CDR3: CASTISGGPSYGYTF
DNA: TGTGCCAGCACCATTAGCGGGGGACCGAGCTATGGCTACACCTTC

length: 16
size: NA
J: TRBJ1-1
D: NA
V: TRBV28
CDR3: CASSLRGGGMNTEAFF
DNA: TGTGCCAGCAGTTTAAGGGGTGGGGGGATGAACACTGAAGCTTTCTTT

length: 18
size: NA
J: TRBJ2-3
D: TRBD2
V: TRBV7-9
CDR3: CASSHTPGLPISTDTQYF
DNA: TGTGCCAGCAGCCATACGCCGGGACTACCTATTAGCACAGATACGCAGTATTTT

length: 12
size: NA
J: TRBJ1-5
D: TRBD1
V: TRBV10-2
CDR3: CASNTGDQPQHF
DNA: TGCGCCAGCAATACAGGGGATCAGCCCCAGCATTTT

length: 16
size: NA
J: TRBJ2-3
D: TRBD2
V: TRBV5-1
CDR3: CASSSSGTSMTDTQYF
DNA: TGCGCCAGCAGCTCCTCCGGGACTAGCATGACCGATACGCAGTATTTT

length: 14
size: NA
J: TRBJ1-5
D: TRBD1
V: TRBV19
CDR3: CASSPTGGHQPQHF
DNA: TGTGCCAGTAGCCCCACAGGGGGTCATCAGCCCCAGCATTTT

length: 15
size: NA
J: TRBJ2-3
D: NA
V: TRBV6-6
CDR3: CASSYPQRGTDTQYF
DNA: TGTGCCAGCAGTTACCCCCAGCGGGGCACAGATACGCAGTATTTT

length: 15
size: NA
J: TRBJ2-7
D: TRBD2
V: TRBV7-6
CDR3: CASSFSGRAVDEQYF
DNA: TGTGCCAGCAGCTTTAGCGGGAGGGCCGTGGACGAGCAGTACTTC

length: 14
size: few
J: TRBJ2-7
D: TRBD1
V: TRBV6-1
CDR3: CASSAPGQGAKQYF
DNA: TGTGCCAGCAGTGCACCGGGACAGGGGGCGAAGCAGTACTTC

length: 13
size: NA
J: TRBJ2-7
D: TRBD2
V: TRBV27
CDR3: CASLGLANHEQYF
DNA: TGTGCCAGTTTGGGACTAGCGAACCACGAGCAGTACTTC

length: 14
size: NA
J: TRBJ1-2
D: NA
V: TRBV21-1
CDR3: CASSKRDRGSGYTF
DNA: TGTGCCAGCAGCAAACGGGACAGGGGATCTGGCTACACCTTC

length: 13
size: NA
J: TRBJ1-5
D: NA
V: TRBV30
CDR3: CAWTGERGQPQHF
DNA: TGTGCCTGGACGGGGGAAAGGGGACAGCCCCAGCATTTT

length: 11
size: once
J: TRBJ2-5
D: TRBD1
V: TRBV30
CDR3: CAGQEEETQYF
DNA: TGTGCCGGACAGGAGGAAGAGACCCAGTACTTC

length: 14
size: few
J: TRBJ1-4
D: NA
V: TRBV6-5
CDR3: CASSYGSPNEKLFF
DNA: TGTGCCAGCAGTTACGGCTCCCCCAATGAAAAACTGTTTTTT

length: 13
size: NA
J: TRBJ1-6
D: NA
V: TRBV6-6
CDR3: CASTTGDVSPLHF
DNA: TGTGCCAGCACCACAGGTGACGTTTCACCCCTCCACTTT

length: 17
size: NA
J: TRBJ2-5
D: TRBD2
V: TRBV4-2
CDR3: CASSQGTSGGTQETQYF
DNA: TGTGCCAGCAGCCAGGGGACTAGCGGGGGGACTCAAGAGACCCAGTACTTC

length: 13
size: NA
J: TRBJ1-2
D: TRBD1
V: TRBV7-9
CDR3: CASSTTGDLGYTF
DNA: TGTGCCAGCAGCACCACAGGGGATCTGGGCTACACCTTC

length: 16
size: NA
J: TRBJ1-2
D: TRBD1
V: TRBV6-4
CDR3: CASSLSPGQGLYGYTF
DNA: TGTGCCAGCAGTTTATCGCCCGGACAGGGGTTATATGGCTACACCTTC

length: 14
size: few
J: TRBJ1-2
D: NA
V: TRBV5-4
CDR3: CASSFETVRYGYTF
DNA: TGTGCCAGCAGCTTCGAGACAGTACGCTATGGCTACACCTTC

length: 13
size: NA
J: TRBJ2-5
D: TRBD1
V: TRBV30
CDR3: CAWRKQGKETQYF
DNA: TGTGCCTGGAGGAAACAGGGGAAAGAGACCCAGTACTTC

length: 14
size: few
J: TRBJ2-5
D: NA
V: TRBV5-1
CDR3: CASSPAGQRETQYF
DNA: TGCGCCAGCAGCCCTGCGGGACAGAGGGAGACCCAGTACTTC

length: 15
size: NA
J: TRBJ1-3
D: NA
V: TRBV2
CDR3: CASDSFWPSGDTIYF
DNA: TGTGCCAGCGATTCTTTTTGGCCCTCAGGGGACACCATATATTTT

length: 18
size: NA
J: TRBJ2-7
D: NA
V: TRBV5-1
CDR3: CASSLASSAAIDSYEQYF
DNA: TGCGCCAGCAGCTTGGCCTCGTCCGCGGCGATTGACTCCTACGAGCAGTACTTC

length: 16
size: NA
J: TRBJ2-5
D: TRBD1
V: TRBV4-1
CDR3: CASSHPGRTGLETQYF
DNA: TGCGCCAGCAGCCATCCAGGCCGGACAGGTCTGGAGACCCAGTACTTC

length: 15
size: few
J: TRBJ2-1
D: TRBD2
V: TRBV7-7
CDR3: CASSFREASYNEQFF
DNA: TGTGCTAGCAGCTTCCGGGAGGCGTCCTACAATGAGCAGTTCTTC

length: 13
size: NA
J: TRBJ1-4
D: NA
V: TRBV14
CDR3: CASSQVGQEKLFF
DNA: TGTGCCAGCAGCCAAGTGGGCCAAGAAAAACTGTTTTTT

length: 15
size: NA
J: TRBJ2-2
D: NA
V: TRBV11-3
CDR3: CASRPKNSVAGELFF
DNA: TGTGCCAGCAGACCCAAAAATAGCGTTGCCGGGGAGCTGTTTTTT

length: 16
size: NA
J: TRBJ2-5
D: TRBD2
V: TRBV9
CDR3: CASSPEGGAAVETQYF
DNA: TGTGCCAGCAGCCCAGAGGGAGGGGCCGCGGTTGAGACCCAGTACTTC

length: 15
size: NA
J: TRBJ2-5
D: TRBD1
V: TRBV4-1
CDR3: CASSLPRQGSETQYF
DNA: TGCGCCAGCAGCCTCCCAAGACAGGGATCTGAGACCCAGTACTTC

length: 13
size: few
J: TRBJ1-4
D: NA
V: TRBV28
CDR3: CASSLFGNEKLFF
DNA: TGTGCCAGCAGTTTATTCGGGAATGAAAAACTGTTTTTT

length: 17
size: NA
J: TRBJ2-5
D: TRBD2
V: TRBV2
CDR3: CASSTPGTSGGQETQYF
DNA: TGTGCCAGCAGTACGCCGGGGACTAGCGGGGGGCAAGAGACCCAGTACTTC

length: 15
size: NA
J: TRBJ2-1
D: NA
V: TRBV28
CDR3: CASTLTSDRNNEQFF
DNA: TGTGCCAGCACTCTTACAAGCGACAGAAACAATGAGCAGTTCTTC

length: 16
size: NA
J: TRBJ2-7
D: TRBD2
V: TRBV28
CDR3: CASSLGGGRGAYEQYF
DNA: TGTGCCAGCAGTTTAGGGGGAGGGCGGGGGGCCTACGAGCAGTACTTC

length: 13
size: NA
J: TRBJ2-7
D: TRBD1
V: TRBV5-1
CDR3: CASSRGQSNEQYF
DNA: TGCGCCAGCAGCCGGGGACAGAGCAACGAGCAGTACTTC

length: 16
size: NA
J: TRBJ2-7
D: TRBD2
V: TRBV6-6
CDR3: CASSYSERESSYEQYF
DNA: TGTGCCAGCAGTTACTCAGAGCGGGAGAGCTCCTACGAGCAGTACTTC

length: 13
size: NA
J: TRBJ2-7
D: NA
V: TRBV28
CDR3: CASSFEENYEQYF
DNA: TGTGCCAGCAGTTTTGAGGAAAACTACGAGCAGTACTTC

length: 17
size: NA
J: TRBJ2-3
D: TRBD2
V: TRBV11-2
CDR3: CASSFMGLADPTDTQYF
DNA: TGTGCCAGCAGCTTTATGGGACTAGCGGACCCCACAGATACGCAGTATTTT

length: 15
size: NA
J: TRBJ2-3
D: NA
V: TRBV5-1
CDR3: CASSSRGLSTDTQYF
DNA: TGCGCCAGCAGCTCACGGGGGTTGAGCACAGATACGCAGTATTTT